These 31 T cell receptor beta chains were sequenced from one sample in a study of blood T cells in healthy people across ages. Using a J-beta primer mix together with a sample-barcoded 5' primer, a second PCR was run for roughly 7 to 11 cycles. TCRdb redid the calling of the 5' RACE reads with MiXCR, one entry per CDR3 protein. The sample shows hundreds of thousands of distinct CDR3 sequences, less than 25% of them seen only once. The same data also contributed to another study, on T cells of mothers and their children.

The sample comprised blood. The source is a boy younger than 18 in good health.

A few counts support this clonotype. This rearrangement joins TRBV7-2 to TRBJ2-7; D uncertain. TRBJ2-5 matches the DNA end more closely, so the J call is doubtful. The CDR3 length is 12 residues. CDR1 is SGHTA and CDR2 is FQGNSA in the germline V gene. The CDR3 DNA is TGTGCCAGCAGCGACCCCGAGGAGACCCAGTACTTC. Its translation: CASSDPEETQYF.

This clonotype was picked up many times. The chain links TRBV29-1 to TRBJ2-5; 10 bases align to TRBD1. With 2 bases clipped from V and 2 bases from J, the junction kept 2 bases outside the gene matches. The CDR3 covers 14 residues. The germline CDR1 and CDR2 sequences are SQVTM and ANQGSEA. The DNA for the CDR3 is TGCAGCGTTGAAAGGGACAGGGGACAAGAGACCCAGTACTTC. Encoded protein: CSVERDRGQETQYF.

This clonotype has a single count. The chain employs TRBV7-2 and TRBJ2-3; the match to TRBD2 covers 8 bases. The germline gives CDR1 SGHTA, CDR2 FQGNSA. J was trimmed by 1 base and V by 5 bases; bases with no gene match: 5. The CDR3 is made up of 15 amino acids. The CDR3 reads CASSPPGLGTDTQYF. In DNA form, the CDR3 reads TGTGCCAGCAGCCCGCCGGGACTAGGCACAGATACGCAGTATTTT.

On this clonotype: Its ends do not fully match the called genes, so a read error is possible. V usage is TRBV7-2 and J usage is TRBJ1-2, with 7 bases aligning to TRBD1. This CDR3 has 12 amino acids. Looked up from germline, CDR1 is SGHTA and CDR2 is FQGNSA. CDR3 sequence: CASSFRGRGYPF. The DNA of the CDR3 is TGTGCCAGCAGCTTTAGGGGGCGTGGCTACCCCTTC.

The V call is TRBV15, the J call TRBJ1-3; 9 bases line up with TRBD1. V was clipped by 3 bases and J by 3 bases; unmatched bases: 9. The germline V gene encodes CDR1 LNHNV and CDR2 YYDKDF (reference sequence). The CDR3 extends over 17 amino acids. The CDR3 DNA follows: TGTGCCACCAGCAGCTTAATACAGGGGGCTTTTGGAAACACCATATATTTT. Its protein is CATSSLIQGAFGNTIYF.

This clonotype was seen more than once but under ten times. This chain links TRBV3-1 with TRBJ2-1; a possible D gene is TRBD2 (7 bases). The CDR3 is made up of 17 amino acids. Trimming removed 6 bases at V and 3 bases at J, with 21 bases between. Germline V gene sequence: CDR1 LGHDT, CDR2 YNNKEL (reference sequence). The CDR3 spells CASSIGGGRNYYNEQFF. For the CDR3, the DNA is TGTGCCAGCAGTATCGGCGGGGGCCGAAATTACTACAATGAGCAGTTCTTC.

The chain uses TRBV7-2 and TRBJ1-5; D perhaps matches TRBD1 (6 bases). Per germline, CDR1 SGHTA and CDR2 FQGNSA. The V gene lost 1 base and the J gene lost 1 base, with 11 bases spanning the gap. The CDR3 has 16 residues. Here the CDR3 reads CASSLDGGRSNQPQHF. The DNA of the CDR3 is TGTGCCAGCAGCTTAGATGGGGGGCGGAGCAATCAGCCCCAGCATTTT.

Many counts were recorded for this clonotype. The V gene is TRBV4-3, the J gene TRBJ2-2; no clear D gene. From germline, CDR1 is LGHNA and CDR2 YSLEER. The V end lost 4 bases, the J end lost 5 bases, and 5 bases lay between the germline ends. CDR3 length: 12 residues. The CDR3 spells CASSPQTGELFF. The DNA of the CDR3 is TGCGCCAGCAGCCCCCAGACCGGGGAGCTGTTTTTT.

This clonotype was seen a handful of times. This rearrangement joins TRBV28 to TRBJ1-1; no definite D call. The germline V gene encodes CDR1 MDHEN and CDR2 SYDVKM. V shed 8 bases and J shed 0 bases, with 13 bases lying between them. CDR3 length: 14 amino acids. The CDR3 loop is CASDTSHMNTEAFF. The CDR3 DNA is TGTGCCAGCGACACATCCCATATGAACACTGAAGCTTTCTTT.

This clonotype was counted a few times. The rearrangement joins TRBV10-3 to TRBJ2-3; TRBD1 or TRBD2 may be the D gene (5 bases each). Germline V lookup: CDR1 ENHRY, CDR2 SYGVKD. V dropped 6 bases and J dropped 6 bases, with 16 bases sitting between them. The CDR3 has 14 amino acids. The chain's CDR3 is CAIRDKGSVDTQYF. The CDR3 DNA reads as TGTGCCATCAGAGATAAGGGGAGCGTGGATACGCAGTATTTT.

The CDR3 is CASSFGGTTNTGELFF. The DNA for the CDR3 is TGTGCCAGCAGCTTCGGGGGCACCACGAACACCGGGGAGCTGTTTTTT. V gene TRBV5-6 combines with J gene TRBJ2-2, with D possibly called TRBD1 or TRBD2 (6 bases each). The CDR3 extends over 16 amino acids. V lost 2 bases, J lost 0 bases, and 11 bases lay in between. The germline CDR1 and CDR2 sequences are SGHDT and YYEEEE.

The chain uses TRBV20-1 and TRBJ1-4; no definite D call. The CDR3 totals 11 residues. Germline CDR1 is DFQATT and CDR2 is SNEGSKA (reference sequence). The V end was cut by 4 bases, the J end by 5 bases, with 5 bases between. The CDR3: CSAKMNEKLFF. The CDR3 coding sequence is TGCAGTGCTAAAATGAATGAAAAACTGTTTTTT.

This clonotype turned up a few times. The chain recombines TRBV20-1 with TRBJ1-5; D ambiguous. V lost 5 bases and J 2 bases, leaving 7 bases between the germline ends. The CDR3 extends over 12 amino acids. Germline V gives CDR1 DFQATT, CDR2 SNEGSKA (reference sequence). DNA for the CDR3: TGCAGTGCTCAACGGCGCAATCAGCCCCAGCATTTT. Amino acid sequence: CSAQRRNQPQHF.

Only a few counts were recorded for this clonotype. This chain links TRBV12-3 or TRBV12-4 with TRBJ2-7; TRBD1 or TRBD2 may be the D gene (5 bases each). CDR3 length equals 14 residues. Trimming removed 1 base from V and 4 bases from J, with 11 bases in between. This CDR3 reads CASSLGGVRYEQYF. In DNA form, the CDR3 reads TGTGCCAGCAGTTTAGGAGGGGTGAGGTACGAGCAGTACTTC.

This clonotype was detected a few times. The V and J genes are TRBV4-1 and TRBJ1-1; D uncertain. V gave up 4 bases and J gave up 3 bases, with 12 bases separating them. This CDR3 comprises 14 residues. The germline gives CDR1 MGHRA, CDR2 YSYEKL. As DNA, the CDR3 is TGCGCCAGCAGCCCCGACTTATTAGACACTGAAGCTTTCTTT. This gives the protein CASSPDLLDTEAFF.

This clonotype was detected many times. The V and J genes are TRBV27 and TRBJ1-2; possible D gene TRBD1, 5 bases. Per germline, CDR1 MNHEY and CDR2 SMNVEV (reference sequence). Trimming left V 0 bases short and J 6 bases short, with 8 bases between. The CDR3 contains 13 residues. The CDR3 sequence: CASSLSGDHGYTF. As DNA, the CDR3 is TGTGCCAGCAGTTTATCTGGGGACCATGGCTACACCTTC.

J is TRBJ2-3 and V is TRBV7-8; TRBD1 matches at 9 bases. Germline V gene data show CDR1 as SGHVS and CDR2 as FQNEAQ. This CDR3 spans 19 amino acids. Trimming removed 5 bases from V and 0 bases from J; junction bases left unmatched: 15. CDR3 in amino acids: CASSPTFSLTGGSTDTQYF. For the CDR3, the DNA is TGTGCCAGCAGCCCGACCTTCTCGTTGACAGGGGGAAGCACAGATACGCAGTATTTT.

The chain is built from TRBV29-1 and TRBJ2-7; 8 bases map to TRBD1. V dropped 8 bases and J dropped 2; count of bases not matched to a gene: 8. The CDR3 has 13 residues. Germline CDR1 SQVTM, CDR2 ANQGSEA. The chain's CDR3 is CSLRQGIPYEQYF. The CDR3 DNA follows: TGCAGCTTACGACAGGGGATTCCCTACGAGCAGTACTTC.

This clonotype has a handful of counts. The V call is TRBV7-2, the J call TRBJ2-1; D gene uncertain. The germline V gene has CDR1 SGHTA and CDR2 FQGNSA. This CDR3 has 16 residues. V was clipped by 1 base and J by 8 bases, with 18 bases between them. The CDR3 DNA reads TGTGCCAGCAGCTTAGGTATCGGCCTTCTTGACGATGAGCAGTTCTTC. The encoded protein is CASSLGIGLLDDEQFF. Variable domain in full (rest from reference TRBV7-2 and TRBJ2-1): GAGVSQSPSNKVTEKGKDVELRCDPISGHTALYWYRQSLGQGLEFLIYFQGNSAPDKSGLPSDRFSAERTGGSVSTLTIQRTQQEDSAVYLCASSLGIGLLDDEQFFGPGTRLTVL.

The sample holds many counts of this clonotype. The chain has TRBV6-6 and TRBJ2-2; 10 bases are a match to TRBD2. The V gene's germline CDR1 is MNHNY and CDR2 SVGAGI (reference sequence). V lost 4 bases, J lost 3 bases, and 8 bases stayed unmatched. This CDR3 comprises 17 residues. CDR3 in amino acids: CASSLAGGGEDTGELFF. Written as DNA, the CDR3 is TGTGCCAGCAGTTTAGCGGGGGGTGGAGAGGACACCGGGGAGCTGTTTTTT.

Turning to this clonotype: One end of the junction fails to match germline, which may point to a read error. This chain connects TRBV20-1 to TRBJ2-3; 9 bases are shared with TRBD2. Germline V lookup: CDR1 DFQATT, CDR2 SNEGSKA (reference sequence). This CDR3 contains 16 residues. The CDR3 bases are TGCAGTACTAGAGGGTTAGCGGGGGCAAGCACAGATACGCAGTATTTT. Encoded protein: CSTRGLAGASTDTQYF.

This clonotype was counted a few times. The V and J genes are TRBV4-1 and TRBJ1-1; 7 positions agree with TRBD1. The V gene end was trimmed by 1 base and the J gene end by 10 bases; junction bases not matched to a gene: 15. Germline CDR1 is MGHRA and CDR2 is YSYEKL. The length of the CDR3 is 16 residues. CDR3 in DNA: TGCGCCAGCAGCCAAGCGGCAGAGGGTTTCAACAGGGGAGCTTTCTTT. This gives the protein CASSQAAEGFNRGAFF.

CDR3 in amino acids: CASSLWGLDGYTF. The CDR3 bases are TGTGCCAGCAGTTTATGGGGGTTGGATGGCTACACCTTC. The chain has TRBV27 and TRBJ1-2, with D perhaps matching TRBD1 (5 bases). Trimming removed 1 base at V and 6 bases at J, with 9 bases between. In germline, CDR1 is MNHEY, CDR2 SMNVEV (reference sequence). CDR3 length equals 13 residues.

This clonotype was counted a few times. The germline gene is not matched at one end of the junction; a read error may be the cause. The genes are TRBV4-3 and TRBJ2-7, with 9 bases matching TRBD2. The CDR3 length is 16 residues. CDR1 is LGHNA and CDR2 is YSLEER in the germline V gene. In nucleotides, the CDR3 is TGCGCCAGCAGCCAAGTAAGCCTAGCGGGATTCTACGAGCAGTGCTTC. Residues: CASSQVSLAGFYEQCF.

V gene TRBV28 combines with J gene TRBJ2-1; D remains ambiguous. V shed 5 bases and J shed 12 bases, with 17 bases lying between them. From germline, CDR1 is MDHEN and CDR2 SYDVKM. The CDR3 loop spans 13 amino acids. For the CDR3, the DNA is TGTGCCAGCAGTCCTTGGGCCCCTCCAAGGCAGTTCTTC. Amino acid sequence: CASSPWAPPRQFF. The full variable domain, in which reference TRBV28 and TRBJ2-1 provide the parts outside the CDR3, is DVKVTQSSRYLVKRTGEKVFLECVQDMDHENMFWYRQDPGLGLRLIYFSYDVKMKEKGDIPEGYSVSREKKERFSLILESASTNQTSMYLCASSPWAPPRQFFGPGTRLTVL.

This clonotype was seen more than once but under ten times. A junction end diverges from the germline sequence, so it may reflect a read error. The chain joins TRBV7-9 to TRBJ2-5, with D maybe TRBD1 (5 bases). CDR1 and CDR2 (germline): SEHNR, FQNEAQ (reference sequence). CDR3 length equals 15 residues. The CDR3 DNA follows: TGTGCCAGCGGCTTCGTCCCCGACAGCCAAGAGACCCAGTACTTC. Residues: CASGFVPDSQETQYF.

The rearrangement uses TRBV20-1 and TRBJ2-1, with D possibly TRBD2 on 5 matching bases. V was pared by 3 bases and J by 0 bases, with 9 bases between. Germline-derived CDR1 and CDR2 are DFQATT and SNEGSKA (reference sequence). This CDR3 has 14 residues. CDR3 nucleotide sequence: TGCAGTGCTAGCGGGGAGAGCTCCTACAATGAGCAGTTCTTC. As protein: CSASGESSYNEQFF.

This chain uses TRBV20-1 with TRBJ2-5; D is perhaps TRBD1 (6 bases). This CDR3 comprises 11 residues. CDR1 and CDR2 (germline): DFQATT, SNEGSKA (reference sequence). CDR3 sequence reads: CSGTKGETQYF. The DNA of the CDR3 is TGCAGCGGGACAAAAGGGGAGACCCAGTACTTC.

The rearrangement uses TRBV7-2 and TRBJ2-3, with D possibly TRBD2 on 6 matching bases. This CDR3 has 16 amino acids. The germline V gene has CDR1 SGHTA and CDR2 FQGNSA. V was pared by 3 bases and J by 1 base, with 14 bases between. In DNA, the CDR3 is TGTGCCAGCAGCTTGGTGGGGGGATCGGGCACAGATACGCAGTATTTT. Translating gives CASSLVGGSGTDTQYF.

There are a few counts of this clonotype. The chain recombines TRBV5-1 with TRBJ2-7, with TRBD1 as a possible D gene (6 bases). The CDR3 is 15 residues long. Germline values: CDR1 SGHRS, CDR2 YFSETQ. V lost 4 bases to trimming and J lost 4 bases, with 18 bases between them. The CDR3 bases are TGCGCCAGCAGCCCACTCCAGGGGAGCGCTTACGAGCAGTACTTC. As protein: CASSPLQGSAYEQYF. Combining the CDR3 with reference TRBV5-1 and TRBJ2-7 gives the whole variable domain KAGVTQTPRYLIKTRGQQVTLSCSPISGHRSVSWYQQTPGQGLQFLFEYFSETQRNKGNFPGRFSGRQFSNSRSEMNVSTLELGDSALYLCASSPLQGSAYEQYFGPGTRLTVT.

Here the CDR3 reads CASSFGPSGSLIEQFF. The CDR3 DNA reads TGTGCCAGCAGTTTCGGTCCCAGCGGGAGTTTAATAGAGCAGTTCTTC. This sequence joins TRBV28 and TRBJ2-5; 8 bases map to TRBD2. Gene TRBJ2-1 matches the end of the DNA better, so the J call may be wrong. Per germline, CDR1 MDHEN and CDR2 SYDVKM. The CDR3 is made up of 16 amino acids.